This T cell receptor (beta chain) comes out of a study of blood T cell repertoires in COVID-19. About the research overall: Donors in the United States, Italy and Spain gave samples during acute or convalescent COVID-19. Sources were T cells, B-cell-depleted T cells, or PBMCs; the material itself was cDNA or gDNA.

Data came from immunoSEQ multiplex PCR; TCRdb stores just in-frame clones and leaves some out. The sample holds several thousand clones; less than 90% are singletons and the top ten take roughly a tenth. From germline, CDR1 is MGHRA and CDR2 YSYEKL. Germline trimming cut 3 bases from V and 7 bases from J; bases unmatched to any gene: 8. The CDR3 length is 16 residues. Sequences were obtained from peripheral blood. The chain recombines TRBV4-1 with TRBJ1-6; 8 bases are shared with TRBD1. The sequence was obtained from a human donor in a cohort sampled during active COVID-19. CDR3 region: CASSQTGAVGNSPLHF. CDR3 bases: TGCGCCAGCAGCCAGACAGGGGCGGTAGGAAATTCACCCCTCCACTTT.